Listed below are T cell receptor beta chains from one sample, sequenced in a study of T cells in Graves' hyperthyroidism and ophthalmopathy. Using its own MiXCR run on the multiplex PCR reads, TCRdb lists one record per CDR3 protein. The data show more than 300,000 distinct CDR3 sequences, roughly 17% seen once. Sequences were obtained from blood. These receptors originate from a woman aged 25 to 39 with Graves' hyperthyroidism that later progressed to Graves' ophthalmopathy. Both conserved end residues are part of each CDR3. A D gene is named only where the DNA matches it firmly. Size tells how often a clone was seen (once, few, many) or the class of an expanded clone, and some rows leave it out.

D	V	J	size	CDR3	DNA
TRBD2	TRBV6-1	TRBJ2-3	.	CACRLAVTDTQYF	TGTGCCTGCCGACTAGCGGTCACAGATACGCAGTATTTT
.	TRBV12-3/TRBV12-4	TRBJ1-2	many	CASSPGVGYTF	TGTGCCAGCAGTCCAGGGGTTGGCTACACCTTC
.	TRBV19	TRBJ1-5	few	CASSISRGQPQHF	TGTGCCAGTAGTATTTCCCGGGGTCAGCCCCAGCATTTT
TRBD1	TRBV3-1	TRBJ1-3	.	CASSHHRGDGNAIYF	TGTGCCAGCAGCCATCACAGGGGGGATGGAAACGCCATATATTTT
.	TRBV11-2	TRBJ1-4	.	CASSLVREHEKLFF	TGTGCCAGCAGCTTGGTCAGGGAGCATGAAAAACTGTTTTTT
.	TRBV10-2	TRBJ2-2	.	CASSEALRGNGELFF	TGCGCCAGCAGTGAGGCTCTGCGGGGAAACGGGGAGCTGTTTTTT
TRBD1	TRBV28	TRBJ2-7	many	CASSTRDRGQYEQYF	TGTGCCAGCAGTACGCGGGACAGGGGTCAATACGAGCAGTACTTC
.	TRBV20-1	TRBJ2-1	.	CSASSTEQFF	TGCAGTGCTAGTAGTACTGAGCAGTTCTTC
.	TRBV5-1	TRBJ1-2	few	CASSLDLGGYGYTF	TGCGCCAGCAGCTTGGATCTGGGGGGCTATGGCTACACCTTC
.	TRBV9	TRBJ2-7	few	CASSPETPPYEQYF	TGTGCCAGCAGCCCAGAGACACCCCCCTACGAGCAGTACTTC
TRBD2	TRBV6-2/TRBV6-3	TRBJ2-3	many	CASSYSRTSYTDTQYF	TGTGCCAGCAGTTACAGTCGGACTAGTTATACAGATACGCAGTATTTT
.	TRBV30	TRBJ1-4	few	CAWSQNEKLFF	TGTGCCTGGAGCCAGAATGAAAAACTGTTTTTT
.	TRBV27	TRBJ1-2	many	CASGRLSGYTF	TGTGCCTCTGGACGGCTCTCTGGCTACACCTTC
.	TRBV30	TRBJ2-7	many	CAWSPGVSAYEQYF	TGTGCCTGGAGTCCAGGGGTATCGGCCTACGAGCAGTACTTC
.	TRBV5-6	TRBJ2-7	.	CASSRGLPDEQYF	TGTGCCAGCAGTCGGGGCCTTCCCGACGAGCAGTACTTC
.	TRBV6-1	TRBJ1-6	few	CASRRGDSNSPLHF	TGTGCCAGCAGGAGGGGTGATAGTAATTCACCCCTCCACTTT
TRBD1	TRBV6-5	TRBJ2-7	many	CASSYGQGAVFEQYF	TGTGCCAGCAGTTACGGACAGGGTGCGGTCTTCGAGCAGTACTTC
.	TRBV27	TRBJ1-5	.	CASSLGQVNQPQHF	TGTGCCAGCAGTTTGGGACAAGTTAATCAGCCCCAGCATTTT
.	TRBV2	TRBJ1-6	many	CASSPEMESPLHF	TGTGCCAGCAGCCCGGAAATGGAGTCACCCCTCCACTTT
TRBD2	TRBV2	TRBJ2-1	many	CASSEETSGRAPEQFF	TGTGCCAGCAGTGAAGAGACTAGCGGGAGGGCCCCTGAGCAGTTCTTC
.	TRBV7-9	TRBJ2-5	many	CASSLQGISETQYF	TGTGCCAGCAGCTTACAGGGTATTTCGGAGACCCAGTACTTC